The present T cell receptor (beta chain) was sequenced within a study of a mutant IDH1 vaccine in newly diagnosed glioma. The time point: week 5, during vaccination. Every vaccination contained 300 ug of the mutant IDH1 20-mer peptide and was paired with topical imiquimod. As concerns this clone: What it binds is not known.

The protocol was immunoSEQ multiplex PCR, while the TCRdb copy is restricted to in-frame clones and leaves out a portion. Among around 56,000 clones, approximately 79% were seen once, and the ten largest hold approximately 3%. The CDR3 is made up of 16 amino acids. Trimming removed 3 bases at V and 3 bases at J, with 18 bases between. The germline gives CDR1 SEHNR, CDR2 FQNEAQ (reference sequence). Specimen: PBMCs, collected from a glioma patient whose treatment included an IDH1 peptide vaccine. The rearrangement uses TRBV7-9 and TRBJ2-7; weak D call: TRBD2 (6 bases). This receptor was taken from a woman between 18 and 29 years old with glioma. Some clones in this sample may be carry-over from other donors' samples. The CDR3 region has the DNA TGTGCCAGCAGCTTCCTGGGGGGACGAGGAGGCTACGAGCAGTACTTC. Its protein is CASSFLGGRGGYEQYF.